This T cell receptor (beta chain) was documented in a study of blood T cell repertoires in COVID-19. The wider study: Sources were T cells, B-cell-depleted T cells, or PBMCs; the material itself was cDNA or gDNA.

Germline assignment: CDR1 SQVTM and CDR2 ANQGSEA. This CDR3 region has 15 residues. V was clipped by 3 bases and J by 3 bases, with 16 bases between them. In the authors' methods: The assay estimated nucleated cells by amplifying reference gene primers. Some clones are missing from TCRdb's copy, which holds only in-frame ones; the method was immunoSEQ multiplex PCR. That table gives V, J and clone size, and the DNA gave D and trimming. The sample lists a few hundred thousand clones; 75% to 90% were seen once. Participants reported their clinical history, and cohort assignment relied on those reports. Recovered status in Cohort 3 required two negative PCRs, clearance, or symptom resolution.

The rearrangement uses TRBV29-1 and TRBJ2-3, with D tentatively TRBD1 (5 bases). Sequenced input: PBMCs or T cells enriched from blood (not recorded which). The source is a woman aged 18-29 years who had recovered from COVID-19. The CDR3 coding sequence is TGCAGCGTTGACCTGGGGCAAGGGGTGACAGATACGCAGTATTTT. Translation: CSVDLGQGVTDTQYF.